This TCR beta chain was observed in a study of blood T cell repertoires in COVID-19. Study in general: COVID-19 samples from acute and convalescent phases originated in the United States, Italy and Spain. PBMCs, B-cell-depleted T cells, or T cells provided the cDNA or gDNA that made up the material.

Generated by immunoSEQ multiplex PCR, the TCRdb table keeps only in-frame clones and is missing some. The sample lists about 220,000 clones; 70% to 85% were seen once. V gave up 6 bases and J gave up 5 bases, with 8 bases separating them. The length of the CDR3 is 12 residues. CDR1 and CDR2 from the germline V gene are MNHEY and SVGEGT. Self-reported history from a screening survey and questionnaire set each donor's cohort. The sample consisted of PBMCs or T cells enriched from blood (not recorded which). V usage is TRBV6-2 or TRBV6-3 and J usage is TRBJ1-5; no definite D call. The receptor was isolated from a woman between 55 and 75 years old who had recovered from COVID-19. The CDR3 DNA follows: TGTGCCAGCAGCCTTTCTTATCAGCCCCAGCATTTT. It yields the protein CASSLSYQPQHF.